The 12 T cell receptor beta chains below all came from one sample that was sequenced in a study of T-cell memory formation after mild COVID-19. Each CDR3 protein is one row after TCRdb ran MiXCR on the 5' RACE reads. The table lists fewer than 140,000 distinct CDR3 sequences, about 15% of them singletons. The sample consisted of PBMCs or a T cell subset sorted from them (not recorded which). These receptors were collected from an adult woman who had mild COVID-19 (a few samples of this study predate the infection). Cell type and time point are not known.

J is TRBJ2-4 and V is TRBV4-3; maybe TRBD1 (7 bases). V was shortened by 1 base and J by 8 bases, with 15 bases between the two germline ends. Germline loops: CDR1 LGHNA, CDR2 YSLEER. The CDR3 loop spans 15 amino acids. CDR3 in amino acids: CASSQGGGGADIQYF. Written as DNA, the CDR3 is TGCGCCAGCAGCCAAGGTGGAGGGGGCGCGGACATTCAGTACTTC.

This clonotype was seen a few times. The gene calls are TRBV10-3 and TRBJ1-1, with a weak D call TRBD1 (5 bases). Deletions cut 2 bases from V and 1 base from J, with 17 bases between. The CDR3 has 17 amino acids. Germline V gene data show CDR1 as ENHRY and CDR2 as SYGVKD. The CDR3 sequence: CAISEGQGVERNTEAFF. DNA for the CDR3: TGTGCCATCAGTGAGGGGCAGGGAGTAGAACGGAACACTGAAGCTTTCTTT.

This clonotype appeared a few times. The gene calls are TRBV4-1 and TRBJ1-2, with a possible D match to TRBD1 (5 bases). CDR1 is MGHRA and CDR2 is YSYEKL in the germline V gene. The CDR3 runs 16 residues. Trimming took 2 bases from V and 5 from J, leaving 18 bases between them. The CDR3 nucleotides are TGCGCCAGCAGCCAACCGGCAGATAGGGGTTTTTATGGCTACACCTTC. Protein: CASSQPADRGFYGYTF.

This clonotype occurred many times. This chain links TRBV7-9 with TRBJ2-7, with a weak D call TRBD2 (6 bases). CDR1 SEHNR and CDR2 FQNEAQ come from the germline V gene (reference sequence). The V gene lost 8 bases and the J gene lost 7 bases, with 18 bases spanning the gap. This CDR3 is built from 13 residues. CDR3 DNA: TGTGCCAGCGGCGGGGCCACGTCGAAAGAGCAGTACTTC. The encoded protein is CASGGATSKEQYF.

This clonotype was found a few times. This rearrangement joins TRBV29-1 to TRBJ2-7; D possibly corresponds to TRBD2 (5 bases). The CDR3 length is 15 residues. The germline V gene has CDR1 SQVTM and CDR2 ANQGSEA. Trimming shortened V by 2 bases and J by 1 base, and 15 bases separated the two germline ends. The CDR3 sequence: CSVESPEGGSYEQYF. The CDR3 DNA is TGCAGCGTTGAATCCCCCGAGGGCGGATCCTACGAGCAGTACTTC.

The V and J genes are TRBV29-1 and TRBJ2-2; D is perhaps TRBD2 (7 bases). The germline V gene encodes CDR1 SQVTM and CDR2 ANQGSEA. The CDR3 length is 15 residues. Deletions cut 6 bases from V and 5 bases from J, with 19 bases between. The CDR3 sequence is CSVGGLAEGTGELFF. CDR3 DNA: TGCAGCGTCGGGGGGCTAGCGGAAGGGACCGGGGAGCTGTTTTTT.

This clonotype showed up just a few times. This chain links TRBV6-5 with TRBJ2-1; 9 nucleotides line up with TRBD2. Trimming at V came to 0 bases and at J to 0 bases, leaving 3 bases not matched to a gene. Germline lookup yields CDR1 MNHEY and CDR2 SVGAGI. The CDR3 loop spans 17 amino acids. The CDR3 protein is CASSYSSGGPSYNEQFF. The CDR3 DNA follows: TGTGCCAGCAGTTACTCTAGCGGGGGCCCCTCCTACAATGAGCAGTTCTTC.

This clonotype occurred a few times. V and J are TRBV5-6 and TRBJ2-5; 8 bases are shared with TRBD1. Trimming cost V 2 bases and J 5 bases; bases outside gene matches: 5. The CDR3 has 14 residues. The germline V gene has CDR1 SGHDT and CDR2 YYEEEE. CDR3 in amino acids: CASSFRGLGETQYF. For the CDR3, the DNA is TGTGCCAGCAGCTTCAGGGGGCTGGGGGAGACCCAGTACTTC.

The chain joins TRBV7-2 to TRBJ2-4; a weak D match, TRBD1 (7 bases). Germline CDR1 reads SGHTA; CDR2 reads FQGNSA. Trimming took off 3 bases at V and 7 bases at J, with 16 bases between the two ends. This CDR3 spans 15 amino acids. CDR3 in amino acids: CASSFGGGARNIQYF. In DNA form, the CDR3 reads TGTGCCAGCAGCTTCGGAGGGGGCGCTAGGAACATTCAGTACTTC.

This clonotype showed up just a few times. The CDR3 DNA follows: TGTGCCAGCAGTTCCCCAGATACGCAGTATTTT. Translating it yields CASSSPDTQYF. This rearrangement joins TRBV6-2 or TRBV6-3 to TRBJ2-3; no definite D call. The CDR3 totals 11 residues. V shed 4 bases and J shed 4 bases, with 3 bases lying between them. Germline-derived CDR1 and CDR2 are MNHEY and SVGEGT.

The chain is built from TRBV6-5 and TRBJ1-1; D unclear. In germline, CDR1 is MNHEY, CDR2 SVGAGI. The CDR3 totals 15 residues. V lost 0 bases, J lost 1 base, and 9 bases lay in between. The CDR3, as DNA: TGTGCCAGCAGTTACTCGGGAGATGGGAACACTGAAGCTTTCTTT. It specifies CASSYSGDGNTEAFF.

This chain links TRBV6-6 with TRBJ2-7; D may be TRBD1 (7 bases). The CDR3 consists of 14 residues. Germline CDR1 MNHNY, CDR2 SVGAGI (reference sequence). V dropped 4 bases and J dropped 3 bases, with 13 bases sitting between them. The CDR3 loop is CASSLSGGNYEQYF. The CDR3 nucleotides read TGTGCCAGCAGTTTATCAGGGGGGAACTACGAGCAGTACTTC.